A single sample gave rise to the 6 T cell receptor beta chains below, sequenced in a study of shared clonotypes between healthy human individuals. Clones were sequenced by immunoSEQ multiplex PCR, and TCRdb holds only the in-frame ones, with some missing. The sample contains some 680,000 clones, less than 80% of which appear only once. Sequenced: memory CD4+ T cells sorted from blood. Regarding subset: CD45RA-negative fraction. The receptors were sampled from a woman aged 25 to 39 in good health.

In its sample, this clone was seen a few times. The V gene is TRBV5-1, the J gene TRBJ1-3; unclear D gene. The CDR3 totals 15 residues. Trimming removed 2 bases at V and 0 bases at J, with 9 bases between. Germline loops: CDR1 SGHRS, CDR2 YFSETQ. CDR3 amino acids: CASSFDPTSGNTIYF. The CDR3 DNA is TGCGCCAGCAGCTTCGACCCTACCTCTGGAAACACCATATATTTT.

The chain employs TRBV7-9 and TRBJ2-5, with 11 positions matching TRBD1. The J call may be in error: the DNA end matches TRBJ2-7 better. Germline CDR1 is SEHNR and CDR2 is FQNEAQ (reference sequence). The CDR3 runs to 14 residues. In nucleotides, the CDR3 is TGTGCCAGCAGCTTGGGACAGGGGGTCTACGAGCAGTACTTC. Translating it yields CASSLGQGVYEQYF.

This chain uses TRBV5-1 with TRBJ2-3, with 9 bases identical to TRBD2. Germline values: CDR1 SGHRS, CDR2 YFSETQ. V was clipped by 6 bases and J by 6 bases; unmatched bases: 14. This CDR3 has 16 amino acids. As DNA, the CDR3 is TGCGCCAGCACCCCCATAGCGGGAGAGGGGGGGGATACGCAGTATTTT. Residues: CASTPIAGEGGDTQYF. Combining the CDR3 with reference TRBV5-1 and TRBJ2-3 gives the whole variable domain KAGVTQTPRYLIKTRGQQVTLSCSPISGHRSVSWYQQTPGQGLQFLFEYFSETQRNKGNFPGRFSGRQFSNSRSEMNVSTLELGDSALYLCASTPIAGEGGDTQYFGPGTRLTVL.

The chain employs TRBV6-5 and TRBJ2-3; unclear D gene. The CDR3 covers 14 residues. V dropped 0 bases and J dropped 5 bases, with 9 bases sitting between them. The germline V gene encodes CDR1 MNHEY and CDR2 SVGAGI. CDR3 in amino acids: CASSYSSRRDTQYF. The CDR3 nucleotides read TGTGCCAGCAGTTACTCGAGCCGCCGAGATACGCAGTATTTT.

The chain employs TRBV19 and TRBJ1-2, with a weak D call TRBD1 (6 bases). This CDR3 has 14 amino acids. V lost 9 bases and J lost 8, with 22 bases in between. The germline V gene encodes CDR1 LNHDA and CDR2 SQIVND (reference sequence). Here the CDR3 reads CASLSPGALGGYTF. In nucleotides, the CDR3 is TGTGCCAGCCTTAGCCCGGGGGCGCTGGGCGGCTACACCTTC.

This clone was counted once. The chain uses TRBV4-2 and TRBJ2-7; TRBD1 matches at 7 bases. The CDR3 runs to 17 residues. Germline loops: CDR1 LGHNA, CDR2 YNFKEQ. V dropped 1 base and J dropped 5; count of bases not matched to a gene: 14. This chain's CDR3 is CASSQVSGTALSHEQYF. The CDR3 DNA sequence: TGTGCCAGCAGCCAAGTTTCCGGGACAGCCTTATCCCACGAGCAGTACTTC.